This TCR beta chain was identified during a study of shared clonotypes between healthy human individuals. Points on this clone: An end of the junction differs from the germline gene, which may be a read error. Within the sample, other DNA sequences also encode this same CDR3.

CDR3 length: 15 amino acids. Germline-derived CDR1 and CDR2 are SQVTM and ANQGSEA. Using ten immunoSEQ deep assay plates, investigators sequenced unsorted PBMC DNA. Here immunoSEQ multiplex PCR was the method, and the copy in TCRdb shows in-frame clones only, minus some. The data hold about 490,000 clones, with about 85% observed a single time. The chain is built from TRBV29-1 and TRBJ1-1; maybe TRBD1 (5 bases). This clonotype originated in a woman in her thirties or forties in good health. Some clones in this sample may be carry-over from other donors' samples. Sequencing input: PBMCs. DNA for the CDR3: TGCAGCGCTGGGGCGGGTTGGGGGATGAACACTGAAGCTTTCTTC. Residues: CSAGAGWGMNTEAFF.